This T cell receptor (beta chain) was found in a study of T cell changes during pregnancy in multiple sclerosis. The protocol was immunoSEQ multiplex PCR, while the TCRdb copy is restricted to in-frame clones and leaves out a portion. The sample lists 50,000 or so clones; roughly 92% were seen once. V lost 0 bases to trimming and J lost 5 bases, with 11 bases between them. Germline CDR1 SGHDT, CDR2 YYEEEE. The length of the CDR3 is 14 residues. The chain combines TRBV5-6 with TRBJ1-2; D perhaps matches TRBD1 (5 bases). The clonotype originates from a female donor with multiple sclerosis, enrolled in a pregnancy study. Sequenced here: CD4+ T cells from peripheral blood mononuclear cells, sampled in the second trimester of pregnancy. The CDR3 here is CASSLEGREYGYTF. The CDR3 DNA sequence: TGTGCCAGCAGCTTGGAGGGGAGGGAGTATGGCTACACCTTC.